This is a list of T cell receptor beta chains from one sample in a study of molecular identifiers for immune sequencing clone quantification. TCRdb recomputed calls from the PCR reads with MiXCR, one row per CDR3 protein. The sample lists about 60,000 distinct CDR3 sequences; 15% to 20% were seen once. Sequenced input: naive CD8+ T cells from blood, with Jurkat cell RNA spiked in. Receptors were obtained from a human donor in good health. Some libraries in this study had Jurkat cell RNA spiked in. CDR3s include the opening cysteine and the closing phenylalanine or tryptophan. A D gene is named only where the DNA matches it firmly. Only part of the rows carry a size: once, few, many, or a class if the clone is expanded.

abundance	v_gene	d_gene	j_gene	CDR3nt	CDR3aa
many	TRBV19	NA	TRBJ2-2	TGTGCCAGTAGTTTCGGGACACACACCGGGGAGCTGTTTTTT	CASSFGTHTGELFF
NA	TRBV7-9	NA	TRBJ2-1	TGTGCCAGCATCAAGATAGCGGACAATGAGCAGTTCTTC	CASIKIADNEQFF
many	TRBV6-2/TRBV6-3	NA	TRBJ1-1	TGTGCCAGCAGTTACTTAGGGGACGCCCTAGTGAGAGCTTTCTTT	CASSYLGDALVRAFF
many	TRBV27	TRBD1	TRBJ1-2	TGTGCCAGCAGTTTGGGACAGAGCTATGGCTACACCTTC	CASSLGQSYGYTF
many	TRBV9	NA	TRBJ2-7	TGTGCCAGCAGCGGGGCGGGACTGTCCTACGAGCAGTACTTC	CASSGAGLSYEQYF
many	TRBV7-9	NA	TRBJ1-1	TGTGCCGTCACGTCCCCTCTGAACACTGAAGCTTTCTTT	CAVTSPLNTEAFF
many	TRBV19	TRBD1	TRBJ1-2	TGTGCCAGTAGTACCCCCGGACAGGGGACTTCTAACTATGGCTACACCTTC	CASSTPGQGTSNYGYTF
many	TRBV24-1	TRBD1	TRBJ2-1	TGTGCCACCAGTGATCTCCCAGGGATGACAGGGTCGGGCAATGAGCAGTTCTTC	CATSDLPGMTGSGNEQFF
many	TRBV28	TRBD1	TRBJ1-5	TGTGCCAGCAGTTTATTTGCAGGGGGGAATCAGCCCCAGCATTTT	CASSLFAGGNQPQHF
many	TRBV29-1	TRBD2	TRBJ2-1	TGCAGCGCCCAGGGGGCTCTGACTAGCGGGAGTAATGAGCAGTTCTTC	CSAQGALTSGSNEQFF
NA	TRBV7-2	TRBD2	TRBJ2-2	TGTGCCAGCAGCTTAGGCTCAGCGGGAGTAGTCACCGGGGAGCTGTTTTTT	CASSLGSAGVVTGELFF
many	TRBV20-1	NA	TRBJ2-3	TGCAGTGCTAGAGATACCGTGGCCGCGATGTTGGATACGCAGTATTTT	CSARDTVAAMLDTQYF
many	TRBV5-1	TRBD1	TRBJ1-4	TGCGCCAGCAGCTTGGCCGCCGACAGGGTGGCTGAAAAACTGTTTTTT	CASSLAADRVAEKLFF
NA	TRBV28	NA	TRBJ1-1	TGTGCCGGCAGTTCAAACACTGAAGCTTTCTTT	CAGSSNTEAFF
NA	TRBV2	TRBD1	TRBJ2-7	TGTGCCAGCAGGACAGGGGGCTACGAGCAGTACTTC	CASRTGGYEQYF
NA	TRBV7-9	NA	TRBJ2-3	TGTACCAGCAGCTTACTGCTAGGGACAGATACGCAGTATTTT	CTSSLLLGTDTQYF
NA	TRBV11-2	TRBD2	TRBJ2-1	TGTGCCAGCAGCCTCCCGGATTGGCGGGAGGGCCTCAATGAGCAGTTCTTC	CASSLPDWREGLNEQFF
NA	TRBV7-8	NA	TRBJ1-1	TGTGCCAGCAGCTTAGTAGGGGCGAACACTGAAGCTTCCTTT	CASSLVGANTEASF
many	TRBV28	TRBD1	TRBJ2-7	TGTGCCAGCAGCTTAGGGACAGGGGCCTACGAGCAGTACTTC	CASSLGTGAYEQYF
NA	TRBV6-5	NA	TRBJ2-6	TGTGCCAGCAGTTTTCTGGTTGGGGCCAACGTCCTGACTTTC	CASSFLVGANVLTF
few	TRBV20-1	TRBD2	TRBJ2-5	TGCAGTGCTAGAGTCACTAGCGGACAAGAGACCCAGTACTTC	CSARVTSGQETQYF
many	TRBV4-3	TRBD2	TRBJ2-2	TGCGCCAGCAGCCAAGATCGACTAGCTACCGGGGAGCTGTTTTTT	CASSQDRLATGELFF
many	TRBV7-6	NA	TRBJ1-4	TGTGCCAGCAGACGGGCAACTAATGAAAAACTGTTTTTT	CASRRATNEKLFF
few	TRBV13	NA	TRBJ1-2	TGTGCCAGCAGCTTAAACACGGGCGGCTATGGCTACACCTTC	CASSLNTGGYGYTF
many	TRBV7-6	NA	TRBJ2-3	TGTGCCAGCAGCCGCTTAGTCGGAGGGGGGAGCACAGATACGCAGTATTTT	CASSRLVGGGSTDTQYF
many	TRBV25-1	NA	TRBJ1-2	TGTGCCAGCAGAACGGGAGACTATGGCTACACCTTC	CASRTGDYGYTF
NA	TRBV29-1	NA	TRBJ2-1	TGCAGCGTTGAAGAGGAGAAATTTGAGCAGTTCTTC	CSVEEEKFEQFF
few	TRBV30	NA	TRBJ2-1	TGTGCCTGGGGGGAGGGGGATGAGCAGTTCTTC	CAWGEGDEQFF
NA	TRBV12-3/TRBV12-4	NA	TRBJ2-3	TGTGCCAGCAGCCTCGGATCGCCAGATACGCAGTATTTT	CASSLGSPDTQYF
many	TRBV4-1	NA	TRBJ2-1	TGCGCCAGCAGCCCCCCAGGGCCGCAGGAGCAGTTCTTC	CASSPPGPQEQFF
NA	TRBV11-1	NA	TRBJ2-1	TGTGCCAGCAGCCCTTGGGTGTCCTACAATGAGCAGTTCTTC	CASSPWVSYNEQFF
few	TRBV6-5	NA	TRBJ1-1	TGTGCCAGCAGTTACGGGGAGTCCCCTGAAGCTTTCTTT	CASSYGESPEAFF
many	TRBV7-2	NA	TRBJ2-1	TGTGCCAGCAGCCTAACCCGGAATGAGCAGTTCTTC	CASSLTRNEQFF
many	TRBV7-9	NA	TRBJ2-7	TGTGCCAGCAGCTCGACGAACGGACGACTCTACGAGCAGTACTTC	CASSSTNGRLYEQYF
many	TRBV27	TRBD1	TRBJ2-1	TGTGCCAGCAGTGACAGGGAGTTTTCGCCTCCCTACAATGAGCAGTTCTTC	CASSDREFSPPYNEQFF
many	TRBV7-3	TRBD2	TRBJ2-1	TGTGCCAGCAGCTTATCCTCCGGCGGGAGGGCCCATGAGCAGTTCTTC	CASSLSSGGRAHEQFF
few	TRBV11-2	NA	TRBJ2-7	TGTGCCAGCGGCTTAGATCTCGGCAGAACCTACGAGCAGTACTTC	CASGLDLGRTYEQYF
NA	TRBV27	NA	TRBJ2-6	TGTGCCAGCAGTCTTGTCGGGGGGCCGGGGGCCAACGTCCTGACTTTC	CASSLVGGPGANVLTF
many	TRBV5-1	NA	TRBJ1-1	TGCGCCAGCAGCTTGGGGCAGGGCCAGTACACTGAAGCTTTCTTT	CASSLGQGQYTEAFF
NA	TRBV29-1	TRBD1	TRBJ2-7	TGCAGCGCCCGACAGGGCTACGAGCAGTACTTC	CSARQGYEQYF
many	TRBV7-6	NA	TRBJ2-1	TGTGCCAGCAGCTGGAGAACGGATGGGTACAATGAGCAGTTCTTC	CASSWRTDGYNEQFF
few	TRBV20-1	TRBD1	TRBJ2-7	TGCAGTGCTAGAGATAGAAGTTCGGGACAGGGGGCATCCGAGCAGTACTTC	CSARDRSSGQGASEQYF
NA	TRBV6-5	TRBD2	TRBJ2-1	TGTGCCAGCAGCCCTAGCGGGAGTAGCTCCTACAATGAGCAGTTCTTC	CASSPSGSSSYNEQFF
many	TRBV11-2	NA	TRBJ1-6	TGTGCCAGCCAGACACACGGAGACTATAATTCACCCCTCCACTTT	CASQTHGDYNSPLHF
NA	TRBV20-1	TRBD2	TRBJ2-1	TGCAGTGCCGCTACTAGCGGAAACTACAATGAGCAGTTCTTC	CSAATSGNYNEQFF
NA	TRBV20-1	NA	TRBJ1-3	TGCAGTGCTAGAGAGTTAGGCGATACCATATATTTT	CSARELGDTIYF
many	TRBV12-3/TRBV12-4	NA	TRBJ2-3	TGTGCCAGCACCGCAGGGTCAGATACGCAGTATTTT	CASTAGSDTQYF
many	TRBV2	TRBD1	TRBJ2-7	TGTGCCAGCAGTGACGCTGGGACAGGGAGTCTCTACGAGCAGTACTTC	CASSDAGTGSLYEQYF
many	TRBV7-2	NA	TRBJ1-4	TGTGCCAGCAGCTTAATTCTCCGCGGGGAAAAACTGTTTTTT	CASSLILRGEKLFF
NA	TRBV3-1	NA	TRBJ2-2	TGTGCCAGCAGTCCAAGATACCCAGCGAACACCGGGGAGCTGTTTTTT	CASSPRYPANTGELFF
once	TRBV27	TRBD1	TRBJ2-7	TGTGCCAGCAGTTCCGGGACAGGGGCCTACGAGCAGAACTTC	CASSSGTGAYEQNF
many	TRBV30	NA	TRBJ2-1	TGTGCCTGGAGTGTATCCCCAGGGAGCTCCTACAATGAGCAGTTCTTC	CAWSVSPGSSYNEQFF
NA	TRBV6-4	NA	TRBJ2-7	TGTGCCAGCAGTGATTTGAGGGTCTCCTACGAGCAGTACTTC	CASSDLRVSYEQYF
many	TRBV29-1	NA	TRBJ2-7	TGCAGCGTTGTTGCGGTGTCGTCCTACGAGCAGTACTTC	CSVVAVSSYEQYF
many	TRBV28	NA	TRBJ1-5	TGTGCCAGCAGCTCCACCGGGATCAGTAATCAGCCCCAGCATTTT	CASSSTGISNQPQHF
many	TRBV5-1	NA	TRBJ2-7	TGCGCCAGCAGCCCTACCGGTAGCGAGCAGTACTTC	CASSPTGSEQYF
few	TRBV3-1	TRBD2	TRBJ2-1	TGTGCCAGCAGCGGCGATTCGGCTAGCGGGCTGTACAATGAGCAGTTCTTC	CASSGDSASGLYNEQFF
many	TRBV5-4	NA	TRBJ2-1	TGTGCCAGCAGCTTGGTGGGACAGGGAGCGGGAGTGAGCAATGAGCAGTTCTTC	CASSLVGQGAGVSNEQFF
many	TRBV5-4	NA	TRBJ2-3	TGTGCCAGCAGCACTGTGGCAGGTGCTAGCACAGATACGCAGTATTTT	CASSTVAGASTDTQYF